Here is one TCR beta chain with its context. Original data processing: Reference gene primer amplification yielded estimated nucleated cell counts. TCRdb's table, derived via immunoSEQ multiplex PCR, lists solely in-frame clones and lacks some. From that table come the V and J calls and clone size; the DNA was used to work out D and trimming. The repertoire holds 150,000 to 160,000 clones, with 84% as singletons. This record belongs to a study of blood T cell repertoires in COVID-19. About the research overall: Italy, Spain and the United States were the sources of the convalescent and acute COVID-19 samples. T cells, B-cell-depleted T cells, or PBMCs provided the cDNA or gDNA that served as material.

This CDR3 spans 16 amino acids. The V gene's germline CDR1 is MRHNA and CDR2 SNTAGT. Trimming shortened V by 2 bases and J by 10 bases, and 21 bases separated the two germline ends. The J gene is TRBJ2-1, the V gene TRBV6-4; perhaps TRBD1 as D (5 bases). The source is a woman aged 45-59 years with acute or convalescent COVID-19. The sample taken for sequencing was peripheral blood. The CDR3 protein is CASSDLFKAGYREQFF. The CDR3 bases are TGTGCCAGCAGTGACCTCTTTAAGGCAGGCTACAGGGAGCAGTTCTTC.